The present TCR beta chain was sequenced within a study of T cell responses to AZD1222 COVID-19 vaccine. About the study: Researchers grouped second doses given at about 4 or about 12 weeks into one pool.

This clone was detected a few times. Its antigen remains unidentified. From germline, CDR1 is LGHNT and CDR2 FRNRAP. This CDR3 is 14 amino acids long. The V end was cut by 7 bases, the J end by 2 bases, with 15 bases between. General study results and limits: Breadth and depth of Spike-specific TCRs rose after two AZD1222 doses.

TCRdb's table, derived via immunoSEQ multiplex PCR, lists solely in-frame clones and lacks some. The data contain approximately 89,000 clones, roughly 84% of them singletons. The TCR was taken from an adult in good health. The source material was peripheral blood, sampled on day 0 of AZD1222 vaccination. The V call is TRBV12-5, the J call TRBJ2-7; D might be TRBD2 (6 bases). DNA for the CDR3: TGTGCTAGTGCCGCCTCAGGGAGGACCTACGAGCAGTACTTC. Protein product: CASAASGRTYEQYF.